Sequencing of this TCR beta chain was carried out in a study of blood T cell repertoires in COVID-19. Study-wide background: Sources were T cells, B-cell-depleted T cells, or PBMCs; the material itself was cDNA or gDNA.

TCRdb keeps only in-frame clones here, not all; method: immunoSEQ multiplex PCR. This sample has approximately 26,000 clones, with 82% found just once. This clone has a handful of counts. The CDR3 is made up of 14 amino acids. Germline trimming cut 7 bases from V and 3 bases from J; bases unmatched to any gene: 9. Germline V gene data show CDR1 as MNHEY and CDR2 as SVGAGI. V usage is TRBV6-5 and J usage is TRBJ2-7; 7 nucleotides agree with TRBD1. This clonotype was obtained from a man older than 75 with active or convalescent COVID-19. The sample consisted of peripheral blood. The CDR3 coding sequence is TGTGCCAGCAACCGGGACAGATTTATCTACGAGCAGTACTTC. Translating it yields CASNRDRFIYEQYF.